The present T cell receptor beta chain was sequenced within a study of blood T cell repertoires in COVID-19. CDR3 length: 13 amino acids. In the authors' methods: The assay estimated nucleated cells by amplifying reference gene primers. Libraries were prepared by immunoSEQ multiplex PCR; TCRdb keeps only in-frame clonotypes and omits some of them. V and J calls and clone size are as listed in that table; D and trimming were resolved from the DNA. The repertoire holds 150,000 to 180,000 clones, with around 83% as singletons. Specimen: peripheral blood. This rearrangement joins TRBV21-1 to TRBJ1-2; the table gives TRBD1 as D, unverified against the DNA. TRBV21-1 is labeled a pseudogene. The origin of this receptor is a woman in her sixties with acute or convalescent COVID-19. The CDR3 sequence is CASSKGETGGYTF. Written as DNA, the CDR3 is TGTGCCAGCAGCAAAGGTGAGACAGGTGGCTACACCTTC.